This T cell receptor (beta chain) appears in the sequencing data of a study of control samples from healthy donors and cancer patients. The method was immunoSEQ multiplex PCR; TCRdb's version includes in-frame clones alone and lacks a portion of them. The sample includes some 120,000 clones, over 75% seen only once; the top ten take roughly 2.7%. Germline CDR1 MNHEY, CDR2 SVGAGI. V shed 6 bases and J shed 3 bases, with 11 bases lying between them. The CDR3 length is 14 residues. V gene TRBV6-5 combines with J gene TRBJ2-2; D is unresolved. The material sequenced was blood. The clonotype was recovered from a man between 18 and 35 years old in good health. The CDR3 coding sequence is TGTGCCAGCAGATGGGCGTCGGACACCGGGGAGCTGTTTTTT. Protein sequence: CASRWASDTGELFF.